The 12 T cell receptor beta chains listed next were all sequenced from one sample in a study of T cells in Graves' hyperthyroidism and ophthalmopathy. Authors of the study amplified TCR beta CDR3 regions from RNA transcripts. Primed by the HTBI set, a first-round RT-PCR was run on the TCR CDR3. Using its own MiXCR run on the multiplex PCR reads, TCRdb lists one record per CDR3 protein. Among about 680,000 distinct CDR3 sequences listed, just over 35% were seen once. Sequencing was done on a sample of blood. These receptors came from a woman between 40 and 55 years old with Graves' hyperthyroidism.

The chain recombines TRBV7-2 with TRBJ1-2, with unresolved D. Trimming left V 1 base short and J 4 bases short, with 10 bases between. This CDR3 spans 14 amino acids. In germline, CDR1 is SGHTA, CDR2 FQGNSA. The CDR3 DNA sequence: TGTGCCAGCAGCTTAGGATCTCAGGTCTATGGCTACACCTTC. This sequence encodes CASSLGSQVYGYTF. The entire variable domain, with the rest obtained from reference TRBV7-2 and TRBJ1-2, is as follows: GAGVSQSPSNKVTEKGKDVELRCDPISGHTALYWYRQSLGQGLEFLIYFQGNSAPDKSGLPSDRFSAERTGGSVSTLTIQRTQQEDSAVYLCASSLGSQVYGYTFGSGTRLTVV.

About this clonotype itself: This may be a read error, as it is one base from a much larger clone. CDR3 bases: TGTGCCTGCAGCTCCCCTGCGGCAGATGGCTACACCTTC. Protein product: CACSSPAADGYTF. V is TRBV7-9 and J is TRBJ1-2, with D unclear. Germline V lookup: CDR1 SEHNR, CDR2 FQNEAQ (reference sequence). The CDR3 is 13 amino acids.

This clonotype has a handful of counts. The chain has TRBV11-2 and TRBJ2-7; tentative D call: TRBD1 (6 bases). The germline V gene encodes CDR1 SGHAT and CDR2 FQNNGV. Deletions cut 0 bases from V and 1 base from J, with 16 bases between. This CDR3 comprises 17 residues. In DNA, the CDR3 is TGTGCCAGCAGCTTAGATCAGCAGGGGCTAGGGTCCTACGAGCAGTACTTC. This sequence encodes CASSLDQQGLGSYEQYF.

The chain joins TRBV20-1 to TRBJ2-1, with TRBD2 matching over 10 bases. This CDR3 comprises 14 residues. V was pared by 6 bases and J by 4 bases, with 6 bases of the junction left unmatched. CDR1 DFQATT and CDR2 SNEGSKA come from the germline V gene (reference sequence). Written as DNA, the CDR3 is TGCAGTGCGGGCTGGACTAGCGGTTACAATGAGCAGTTCTTC. It specifies CSAGWTSGYNEQFF.

The rearrangement links TRBV20-1 to TRBJ2-5; D possibly uses TRBD1 or TRBD2 (7 bases each). The CDR3 is 14 amino acids. In germline, CDR1 is DFQATT, CDR2 SNEGSKA (reference sequence). Trimming left V 4 bases short and J 6 bases short, with 18 bases between. Written as DNA, the CDR3 is TGCAGTGCTATGGGACTACAGGGGTCGAAGACCCAGTACTTC. Amino acids: CSAMGLQGSKTQYF.

This clonotype has only one observation. The genes are TRBV29-1 and TRBJ1-2; the match to TRBD1 covers 8 bases. The CDR3 is 14 amino acids. The V segment lost 7 bases and the J segment 5 bases; nucleotides outside the gene matches: 12. Germline CDR1 and CDR2: SQVTM and ANQGSEA. The CDR3 sequence: CSALGQGLTYGYTF. The CDR3, as DNA: TGCAGCGCCCTTGGACAGGGCCTAACTTATGGCTACACCTTC.

Notes on this clonotype: A much larger clone lies one base from this, so it may be a read error. The V and J genes are TRBV19 and TRBJ2-6; 7 bases map to TRBD1. The V gene's germline CDR1 is LNHDA and CDR2 SQIVND (reference sequence). The CDR3 contains 16 residues. The CDR3 region has the DNA TGTGCCACCCGGACAGGAACCCTCTCTGGGGCCGACGTCCTGACTTTC. It encodes CATRTGTLSGADVLTF.

This clonotype has a count of ten or more. This chain uses TRBV7-9 with TRBJ2-7; tentative D call: TRBD1 (8 bases). Per germline, CDR1 SEHNR and CDR2 FQNEAQ (reference sequence). The CDR3 consists of 14 residues. The ends were cut back, 9 bases at V and 0 bases at J, with 15 bases in the middle. CDR3 nucleotide sequence: TGTGCCAGTACAGGGGGGGGTCCCTCCTACGAGCAGTACTTC. As protein: CASTGGGPSYEQYF.

This clonotype has a count of ten or more. V usage is TRBV2 and J usage is TRBJ2-7; tentatively, D is TRBD2 (5 bases). Germline values: CDR1 SNHLY, CDR2 FYNNEI. Trimming cost V 7 bases and J 4 bases, with 17 bases left between them. CDR3 size: 14 residues. CDR3 sequence (DNA): TGTGCCAGCACAGAAGGAGACTATCGATACGAGCAGTACTTC. It is translated as CASTEGDYRYEQYF.

This clonotype appeared a few times. Compared with germline, one end of the junction differs, possibly owing to a read error. The chain couples TRBV5-4 to TRBJ1-5; possible D gene TRBD1, 6 bases. The CDR3 is made up of 15 amino acids. CDR1 and CDR2 (germline): SGHNT, YYREEE (reference sequence). The CDR3 here is CASSSAGQKAQSQHF. For the CDR3, the DNA is TGTGCCAGCAGCTCGGCCGGACAGAAGGCTCAGTCCCAGCATTTT.

The rearrangement links TRBV28 to TRBJ1-5; D is perhaps TRBD1 (5 bases). Per germline, CDR1 MDHEN and CDR2 SYDVKM. This CDR3 contains 14 residues. V was cut by 8 bases and J by 5 bases, with 16 bases left in between. CDR3 sequence (DNA): TGTGCCAGCTCGCAGGGCAGTCCGCATCAGCCCCAGCATTTT. Residues: CASSQGSPHQPQHF.

This clonotype was counted at least ten times. The rearrangement links TRBV7-2 to TRBJ2-7; 8 bases are shared with TRBD2. From germline, CDR1 is SGHTA and CDR2 FQGNSA. The length of the CDR3 is 15 residues. Germline trimming cut 5 bases from V and 3 bases from J; bases unmatched to any gene: 9. CDR3 sequence reads: CASSLQREPLYEQYF. CDR3 DNA: TGTGCCAGCAGCCTCCAGCGGGAGCCGCTCTACGAGCAGTACTTC. The variable domain in full, completed from reference TRBV7-2 and TRBJ2-7, reads GAGVSQSPSNKVTEKGKDVELRCDPISGHTALYWYRQSLGQGLEFLIYFQGNSAPDKSGLPSDRFSAERTGGSVSTLTIQRTQQEDSAVYLCASSLQREPLYEQYFGPGTRLTVT.